The rows below give T cell receptor beta chains drawn from one sample of a study of T-cell reconstitution after alpha-beta-depleted transplantation in children. A single record per CDR3 protein comes from TCRdb applying MiXCR to the PCR reads. Of about 980,000 distinct CDR3 sequences in the sample, about 29% were seen once. The source was PBMCs, mostly from graft donor cells, collected 360 days after TCRalphabeta/CD19-depleted stem cell transplant. The receptors were sampled from a boy less than two years old who had a stem cell transplant for SCID, so the T cells may come from the graft donor. Both conserved end residues are part of each CDR3. D genes are given only for firm matches. The size field is filled for only some rows; it gives once, few, many or a size class.

J | V | D | size | DNA | CDR3
TRBJ2-6 | TRBV7-2 | TRBD1 | . | TGTGCCAGCAGCTTACTACAGGGGGTACCTGGGGCCAACGTCCTGACTTTC | CASSLLQGVPGANVLTF
TRBJ2-1 | TRBV5-1 | . | . | TGCGCCAGCAGCCTCGGGGGATCCCTCGATGAGCAGTTCTTC | CASSLGGSLDEQFF
TRBJ1-5 | TRBV11-2 | TRBD1 | . | TGTGCCAGCAGCCGATATGGGACAGGGGCCCTTGGTAGCAATCAGCCCCAGCATTTT | CASSRYGTGALGSNQPQHF
TRBJ2-1 | TRBV2 | . | . | TGTGCCAGCAGTGAACACCCGGTGGACAATGAGCAGTTCTTC | CASSEHPVDNEQFF
TRBJ2-3 | TRBV9 | . | few | TGTGCCAGCAGCGTAGATAAGAGGAGGACAGATACGCAGTATTTT | CASSVDKRRTDTQYF
TRBJ1-4 | TRBV5-1 | . | . | TGCGCCAGCAGCTTGGGGACAGTGACAACTAATGAAAAACTGTTTTTT | CASSLGTVTTNEKLFF
TRBJ1-1 | TRBV5-1 | . | . | TGCGCCAGCAGCTTGAGGGGACGACCGTCTCGTTCGAACACTGAAGCTTTCTTT | CASSLRGRPSRSNTEAFF
TRBJ1-1 | TRBV18 | . | . | TGTGCCAGCTCAACGGAGATCACTGAAGCTTTCTTT | CASSTEITEAFF
TRBJ2-1 | TRBV5-1 | . | few | TGCGCCAGCAGCTGGACGGCGGGGAGCTCCTACAATGAGCAGTTCTTC | CASSWTAGSSYNEQFF
TRBJ2-7 | TRBV20-1 | . | . | TGCAGTGCTAGAAGGGACGAGCAGTACTTC | CSARRDEQYF
TRBJ2-3 | TRBV29-1 | . | . | TGCAGCGTTGAGGGTTTTAGCACAGATACGCAGTATTTT | CSVEGFSTDTQYF
TRBJ2-5 | TRBV30 | . | . | TGTGCCTGGAGTCGCCTGCGGATTGGTATGACCAGCGGGACCCAGTACTTC | CAWSRLRIGMTSGTQYF
TRBJ2-1 | TRBV20-1 | TRBD1 | once | TGCAGTGCTGAGGAGACAGGGACCGGAGAGCAGTTCTTC | CSAEETGTGEQFF
TRBJ2-5 | TRBV12-3/TRBV12-4 | . | . | TGTGCCAGCAGTCCCGACGTCACCCAGTACTTC | CASSPDVTQYF
TRBJ2-3 | TRBV9 | . | few | TGTGCCAGCAGCCCCCACGTAGGCGCTACGCAGTATTTT | CASSPHVGATQYF
TRBJ2-4 | TRBV12-3/TRBV12-4 | . | . | TGTGCCAGCAGTTTAGAAAGCCTAGCCAAAAACATTCAGTACTTC | CASSLESLAKNIQYF
TRBJ1-4 | TRBV19 | . | few | TGTGCCAGTAGTATAGTACGGGGGTTCGGAGAAAAACTGTTTTTT | CASSIVRGFGEKLFF
TRBJ2-7 | TRBV12-3/TRBV12-4 | . | . | TGTGCCAGCAGTCCCCTGGGCACCGGCGTGTCAGAGCAGTACTTC | CASSPLGTGVSEQYF
TRBJ1-4 | TRBV7-9 | TRBD1 | . | TGTGCCAGCAGCTCGATTATGGGAGACAGGGTTGGTGAAAAACTGTTTTTT | CASSSIMGDRVGEKLFF
TRBJ2-7 | TRBV25-1 | TRBD2 | . | TGTGCCAGCAGTGAACCGGGACTAGTGCACGAGCAGTACTTC | CASSEPGLVHEQYF
TRBJ2-5 | TRBV20-1 | TRBD2 | . | TGCAGTGCGGAAACTAGCGAAGAGACCCAGTACTTC | CSAETSEETQYF
TRBJ2-1 | TRBV4-2 | TRBD2 | few | TGTGCCAGCAGCCAAGATGACGGGGGGGCGCGGGAGCAGTTCTTC | CASSQDDGGAREQFF
TRBJ1-1 | TRBV4-1 | TRBD1 | . | TGCGCCAGCAGCCGTTACTCGGACAGGCTGACTTCCACTGAAGCTTTCTTT | CASSRYSDRLTSTEAFF
TRBJ1-1 | TRBV5-1 | . | few | TGCGCCAGCAGCTTGGACAGCACTCAAGACACTGAAGCTTTCTTT | CASSLDSTQDTEAFF